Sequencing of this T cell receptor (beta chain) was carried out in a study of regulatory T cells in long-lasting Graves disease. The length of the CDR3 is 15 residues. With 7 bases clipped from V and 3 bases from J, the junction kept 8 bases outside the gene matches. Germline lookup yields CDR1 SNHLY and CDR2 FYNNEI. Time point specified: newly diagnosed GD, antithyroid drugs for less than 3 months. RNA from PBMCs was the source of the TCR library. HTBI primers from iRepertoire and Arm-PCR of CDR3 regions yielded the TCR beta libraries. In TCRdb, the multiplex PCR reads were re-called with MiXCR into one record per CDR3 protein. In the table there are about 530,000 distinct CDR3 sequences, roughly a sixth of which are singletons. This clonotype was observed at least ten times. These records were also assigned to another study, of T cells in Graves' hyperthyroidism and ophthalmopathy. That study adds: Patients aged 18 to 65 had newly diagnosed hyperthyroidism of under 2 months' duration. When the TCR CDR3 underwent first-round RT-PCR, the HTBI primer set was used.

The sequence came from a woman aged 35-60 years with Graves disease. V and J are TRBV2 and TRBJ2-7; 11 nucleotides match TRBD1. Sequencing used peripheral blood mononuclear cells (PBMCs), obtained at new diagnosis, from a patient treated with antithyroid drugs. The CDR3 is CASKRGQGDFYEQYF. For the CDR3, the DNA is TGTGCCAGCAAAAGGGGACAGGGGGATTTCTACGAGCAGTACTTC.